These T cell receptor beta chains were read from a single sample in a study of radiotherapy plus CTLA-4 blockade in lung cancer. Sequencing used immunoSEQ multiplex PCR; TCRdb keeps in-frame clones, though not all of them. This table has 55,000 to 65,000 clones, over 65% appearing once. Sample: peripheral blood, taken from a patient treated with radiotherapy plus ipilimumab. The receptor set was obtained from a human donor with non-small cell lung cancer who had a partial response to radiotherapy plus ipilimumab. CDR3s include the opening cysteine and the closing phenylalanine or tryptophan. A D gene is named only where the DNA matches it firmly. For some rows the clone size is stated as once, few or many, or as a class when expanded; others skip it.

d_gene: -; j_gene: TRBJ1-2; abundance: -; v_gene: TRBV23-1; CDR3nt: TGCGCCAGCAGTCACGGGAGGTCGGGCTACACCTTC; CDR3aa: CASSHGRSGYTF
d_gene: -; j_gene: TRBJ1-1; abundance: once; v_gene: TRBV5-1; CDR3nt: TGCGCCAGCAGCTTGGCCTCGACAGCAGGACCTGAAGCTTTCTTT; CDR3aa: CASSLASTAGPEAFF
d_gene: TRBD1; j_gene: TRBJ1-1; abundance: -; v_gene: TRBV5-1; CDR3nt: TGCGCCAGCAGCCCAGACAGGGGGCGGGTTGGCACTGAAGCTTTCTTT; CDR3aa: CASSPDRGRVGTEAFF
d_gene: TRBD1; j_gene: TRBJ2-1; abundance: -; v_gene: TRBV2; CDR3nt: TGTGCCAGCAGAGACAGGGTGGGCAATGAGCAGTTCTTC; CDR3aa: CASRDRVGNEQFF
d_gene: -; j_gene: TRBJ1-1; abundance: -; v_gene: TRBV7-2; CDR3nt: TGTGCCAGCAGCTTAGACAGGGTAGCCACTGAAGCTTTCTTT; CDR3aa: CASSLDRVATEAFF
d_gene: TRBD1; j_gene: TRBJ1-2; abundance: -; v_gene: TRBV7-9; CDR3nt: TGTGCCAGCAGCCAACCGACAGGGAACTATGGCTACACCTTC; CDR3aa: CASSQPTGNYGYTF
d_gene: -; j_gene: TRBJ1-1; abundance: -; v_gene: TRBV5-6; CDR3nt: TGTGCCAGCAGCTTGGCCGGTGGGGGCGCCCCCAAAGATCGGACTGAAGCTTTCTTT; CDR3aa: CASSLAGGGAPKDRTEAFF
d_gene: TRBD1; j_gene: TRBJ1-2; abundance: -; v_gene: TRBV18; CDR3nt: TGTGCCAGCTCACCACCGGGACAGGGGGCGATCTATGGCTACACCTTC; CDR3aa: CASSPPGQGAIYGYTF
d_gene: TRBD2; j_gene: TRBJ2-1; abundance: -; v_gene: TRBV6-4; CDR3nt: TGTGCCAGCAGTGTAGCGGGGGGGCCCAATGAGCAGTTCTTC; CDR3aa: CASSVAGGPNEQFF
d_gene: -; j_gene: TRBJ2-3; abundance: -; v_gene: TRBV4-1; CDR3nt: TGCGCCAGCAGCCAAGATTTCGTGTCCCTCACAGATACGCAGTATTTT; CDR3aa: CASSQDFVSLTDTQYF
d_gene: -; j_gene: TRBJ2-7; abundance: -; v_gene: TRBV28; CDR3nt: TGTGCCAGCAGTTTACCCGTATCGAGACAGGCCGAGCAGTACTTC; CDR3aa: CASSLPVSRQAEQYF
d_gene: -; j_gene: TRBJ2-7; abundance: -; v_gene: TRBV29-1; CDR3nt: TGCAGCGTTGAAGATATGACCGCCTGGAGGGTTTACGAGCAGTACTTC; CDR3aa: CSVEDMTAWRVYEQYF
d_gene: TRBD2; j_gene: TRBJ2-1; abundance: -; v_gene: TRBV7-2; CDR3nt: TGTGCCAGCAGCTCTACCGGGACTAGGTCCTACAATGAGCAGTTCTTC; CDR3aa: CASSSTGTRSYNEQFF
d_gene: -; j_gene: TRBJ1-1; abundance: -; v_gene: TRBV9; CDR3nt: TGTGCCAGCAGCGTAGGGGGCAGGGAGGACACTGAAGCTTTCTTT; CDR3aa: CASSVGGREDTEAFF
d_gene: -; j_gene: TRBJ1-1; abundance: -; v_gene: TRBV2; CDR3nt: TGTGCCAGCAAACCCGACATGGGCACTGAAGCTTTCTTT; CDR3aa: CASKPDMGTEAFF
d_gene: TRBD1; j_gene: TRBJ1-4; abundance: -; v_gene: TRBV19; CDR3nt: TGTGCCAGTACCTCGCAGGGGGCGGGGGCTAATGAAAAACTGTTTTTT; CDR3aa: CASTSQGAGANEKLFF
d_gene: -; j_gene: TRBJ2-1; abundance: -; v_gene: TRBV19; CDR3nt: TGTGCCAGTAGTAATGTGGGGGGGCTAAATGAGCAGTTCTTC; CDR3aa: CASSNVGGLNEQFF
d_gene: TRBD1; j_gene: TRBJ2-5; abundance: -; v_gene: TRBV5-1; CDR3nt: TGCGCCAGCGCCCCCCAGGGGGCTGGAGAGACCCAGTACTTC; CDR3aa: CASAPQGAGETQYF
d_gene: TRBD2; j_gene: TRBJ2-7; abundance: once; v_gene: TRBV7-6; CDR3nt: TGTGCCAGCAGCTCCCGTCCGGGGGGATACTCCTACGAGCAGTACTTC; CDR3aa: CASSSRPGGYSYEQYF
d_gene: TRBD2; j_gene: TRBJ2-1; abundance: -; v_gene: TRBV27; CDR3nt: TGTGCCAGCAGTGTGACTAGCGGGTACAATGAGCAGTTCTTC; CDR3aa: CASSVTSGYNEQFF
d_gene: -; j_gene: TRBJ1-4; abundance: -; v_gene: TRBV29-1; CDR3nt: TGCAGCGTTGTCAGGGAGGGAAAAGAAAAACTGTTTTTT; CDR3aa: CSVVREGKEKLFF
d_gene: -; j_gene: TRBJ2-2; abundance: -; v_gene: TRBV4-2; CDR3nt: TGTGCCAGCAGCCTCAGGGCAGGGGATGACACCGGGGAGCTGTTTTTT; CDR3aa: CASSLRAGDDTGELFF
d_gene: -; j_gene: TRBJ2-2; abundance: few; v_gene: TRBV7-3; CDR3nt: TGTGCCAGCAGCGCCGCCGCAGCGGGGGAGCTGTTTTTT; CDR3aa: CASSAAAAGELFF
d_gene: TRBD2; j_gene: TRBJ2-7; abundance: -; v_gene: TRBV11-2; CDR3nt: TGTGCCAGCAGCTTCGGGACTAGCGGCTCCTACGAGCAGTACTTC; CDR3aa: CASSFGTSGSYEQYF
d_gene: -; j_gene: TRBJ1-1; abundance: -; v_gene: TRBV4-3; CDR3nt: TGCGCCAGCAGCCAATCCGGGGGAGTGAACACTGAAGCTTTCTTT; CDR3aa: CASSQSGGVNTEAFF
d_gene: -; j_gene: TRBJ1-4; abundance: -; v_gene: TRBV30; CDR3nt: TGTGCCTGGAGTGAACAGGGTGGCGAAAAACTGTTTTTT; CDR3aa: CAWSEQGGEKLFF
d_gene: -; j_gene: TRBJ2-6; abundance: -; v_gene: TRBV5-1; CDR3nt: TGCGCCAGTAAATCAGTCCTCTCTGGGGCCAACGTCCTGACTTTC; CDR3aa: CASKSVLSGANVLTF
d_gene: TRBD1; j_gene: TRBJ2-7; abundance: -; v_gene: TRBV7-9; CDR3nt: TGTGCCAGCAGCTTTGATAAGGGCGGGACAGGGACCTACGAGCAGTACTTC; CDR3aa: CASSFDKGGTGTYEQYF
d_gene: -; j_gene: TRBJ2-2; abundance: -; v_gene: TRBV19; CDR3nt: TGTGCCAGTAGTATCACTGCGGGTGGCGGGGAGCTGTTTTTT; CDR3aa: CASSITAGGGELFF
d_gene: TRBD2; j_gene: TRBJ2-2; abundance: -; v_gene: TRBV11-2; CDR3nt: TGTGCCAGCAGCTCTTTAGCGGGGGACACCGGGGAGCTGTTTTTT; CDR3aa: CASSSLAGDTGELFF
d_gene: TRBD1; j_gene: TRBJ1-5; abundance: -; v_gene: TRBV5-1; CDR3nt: TGCGCCAGCAGCTTGGGCCCCGGGGGACAGGGTGGCAATCAGCCCCAGCATTTT; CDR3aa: CASSLGPGGQGGNQPQHF
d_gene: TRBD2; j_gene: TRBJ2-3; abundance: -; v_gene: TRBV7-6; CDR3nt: TGTGCCAGCAGCTCTAGCCTAGGGCTAGCGGGGGGGCTTACAGATACGCAGTATTTT; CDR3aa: CASSSSLGLAGGLTDTQYF